A single sample is the source of the 6 T cell receptor beta chains below, sequenced in a study of blood T cell repertoires in COVID-19 (dated by TCRdb to the early 2020s). The method was the immunoSEQ multiplex PCR assay. TCRdb obtained this table from immuneACCESS and retained in-frame rearrangements with V and J assigned. These tables miss some clones; where compared with another copy, unresolved V genes account for less than half of the shortfall, and the remainder is unexplained. A total of under 350,000 clones appear in this sample, around nine tenths of them only once. The ten most abundant clones make up about 2.7% of the sample. Sequenced input: PBMCs or T cells enriched from blood (not recorded which). The receptors stem from a woman younger than 35 who had recovered from COVID-19.

In its sample, this clone was seen a few times. The V gene is TRBV2, the J gene TRBJ1-5; 10 bases align to TRBD1. Unmatched junction bases numbered 8, after V lost 6 bases and J lost 6 bases. CDR3 length equals 15 residues. The germline gives CDR1 SNHLY, CDR2 FYNNEI. The DNA of the CDR3 is TGTGCCAGCAGGAGGGTAGGGACAGGGGTTCAGCCCCAGCATTTT. Its protein is CASRRVGTGVQPQHF.

The V and J genes are TRBV7-9 and TRBJ2-2; D is undetermined. Germline V gives CDR1 SEHNR, CDR2 FQNEAQ (reference sequence). V was trimmed by 4 bases and J by 8 bases, leaving 14 bases between them. There are 14 residues in the CDR3. The CDR3 reads CASSYLVREGELFF. CDR3 bases: TGTGCCAGCAGCTACCTAGTGCGTGAGGGGGAGCTGTTTTTT.

The chain links TRBV6-5 to TRBJ2-1, with 12 bases aligning to TRBD1. The CDR3 runs to 15 residues. CDR1 and CDR2 (germline): MNHEY, SVGAGI. V lost 4 bases and J lost 6; bases outside the gene matches: 4. The CDR3 region is CASSFMGQGANEQFF. In nucleotides, the CDR3 is TGTGCCAGCAGTTTCATGGGACAGGGGGCCAATGAGCAGTTCTTC.

The J gene is TRBJ2-1, the V gene TRBV7-2; 9 bases line up with TRBD2. The V gene's germline CDR1 is SGHTA and CDR2 FQGNSA. The CDR3 is 15 residues long. V was clipped by 4 bases and J by 3 bases; unmatched bases: 4. CDR3 protein: CASSSSGALYNEQFF. CDR3 bases: TGTGCCAGCAGCTCTAGCGGGGCCCTCTACAATGAGCAGTTCTTC.

The chain is built from TRBV19 and TRBJ2-1, with 8 bases fitting TRBD1. The germline V gene has CDR1 LNHDA and CDR2 SQIVND (reference sequence). The CDR3 consists of 13 residues. With V trimmed by 9 bases and J by 3 bases, 4 bases remained unmatched. DNA of the CDR3: TGTGCCAGCACGACAGGGGTCTACAATGAGCAGTTCTTC. Its protein is CASTTGVYNEQFF.

In DNA form, the CDR3 reads TGCGCCAGCAGCCAAGGCCGGGACAGGGGGGCGGAGACCCAGTACTTC. As protein: CASSQGRDRGAETQYF. The chain uses TRBV4-3 and TRBJ2-5; 11 bases fit TRBD1. The J segment lost 5 bases and the V segment lost 1 base, leaving 6 bases of the junction unmatched. Per the germline V gene, CDR1 is LGHNA and CDR2 is YSLEER. This CDR3 region has 16 residues.